The 17 T cell receptor beta chains in this list originate from one sample, sequenced in a study of blood T cell repertoires in COVID-19. Method: immunoSEQ multiplex PCR; TCRdb's copy keeps in-frame clones and lacks some. The table lists about 180,000 clones, over 80% of them singletons. Sequencing used peripheral blood. The receptors originated from a woman aged 70-85 years with COVID-19, enrolled during active disease.

The chain uses TRBV9 and TRBJ2-3, with 12 bases that match TRBD2. The V and J ends lost 3 bases and 6 bases, in that order; junction bases with no gene match: 5. CDR3 length equals 15 residues. Germline V gene data show CDR1 as SGDLS and CDR2 as YYNGEE. CDR3 bases: TGTGCCAGCAGCGCTTCTAGCGGGAGGGCTGATACGCAGTATTTT. It is translated as CASSASSGRADTQYF.

The chain couples TRBV14 to TRBJ2-3; D not resolved. The CDR3 consists of 16 residues. V shed 0 bases and J shed 2 bases, with 12 bases lying between them. CDR1 and CDR2 (germline): SGHDN, FVKESK. The CDR3 sequence is CASSQDLLFFTDTQYF. The DNA of the CDR3 is TGTGCCAGCAGCCAAGATCTCCTATTCTTCACAGATACGCAGTATTTT. The variable domain in full, completed from reference TRBV14 and TRBJ2-3, reads EAGVTQFPSHSVIEKGQTVTLRCDPISGHDNLYWYRRVMGKEIKFLLHFVKESKQDESGMPNNRFLAERTGGTYSTLKVQPAELEDSGVYFCASSQDLLFFTDTQYFGPGTRLTVL.

The chain combines TRBV3-1 (or the pseudogene TRBV3-2) with TRBJ1-2; 9 bases match TRBD1. Losses at the gene ends were 3 bases for V and 6 bases for J; bases not matched to a gene: 2. The CDR3 consists of 13 residues. Germline V gene sequence: CDR1 LGHDT, CDR2 YNNKEL (reference sequence). The CDR3: CASSHRTGDGYTF. In DNA form, the CDR3 reads TGTGCCAGCAGCCATCGGACAGGGGATGGCTACACCTTC.

This clone is a singleton in its sample. V and J are TRBV5-4 and TRBJ1-2; possibly TRBD1 for D (6 bases). The CDR3 extends over 16 amino acids. The germline CDR1 and CDR2 sequences are SGHNT and YYREEE (reference sequence). V shed 3 bases and J shed 9 bases, with 24 bases lying between them. The CDR3 DNA sequence: TGTGCCAGCAGCTCAAGCATTAGGACAGCGGGGGATAGCTACACCTTC. Protein product: CASSSSIRTAGDSYTF.

The V gene is TRBV4-1, the J gene TRBJ2-2; 7 bases line up with TRBD1. Germline-derived CDR1 and CDR2 are MGHRA and YSYEKL. V lost 1 base, J lost 6 bases, and 5 bases stayed unmatched. This CDR3 is built from 15 residues. CDR3 loop: CASSQVYRGPGELFF. The CDR3 bases are TGCGCCAGCAGCCAAGTGTACAGGGGACCCGGGGAGCTGTTTTTT.

The chain links TRBV27 to TRBJ2-7; tentative D call: TRBD1 (5 bases). The V end was cut by 4 bases, the J end by 0 bases, with 19 bases between. CDR3 size: 17 residues. CDR1 and CDR2 (germline): MNHEY, SMNVEV (reference sequence). CDR3 residues: CASSSRVTYRSSYEQYF. CDR3 nucleotide sequence: TGTGCCAGCAGTTCCCGGGTGACCTACAGGAGCTCCTACGAGCAGTACTTC.

The V call is TRBV29-1, the J call TRBJ1-1, with 8 bases fitting TRBD1. Losses at the gene ends were 8 bases for V and 2 bases for J; bases not matched to a gene: 10. Germline CDR1 SQVTM, CDR2 ANQGSEA. The CDR3 runs 14 residues. The CDR3 region is CSSTIGQGNTEAFF. In DNA, the CDR3 is TGCAGCAGCACAATCGGACAGGGCAACACTGAAGCTTTCTTT. Drawing the rest from reference TRBV29-1 and TRBJ1-1, the complete variable domain is SAVISQKPSRDICQRGTSLTIQCQVDSQVTMMFWYRQQPGQSLTLIATANQGSEATYESGFVIDKFPISRPNLTFSTLTVSNMSPEDSSIYLCSSTIGQGNTEAFFGQGTRLTVV.

This chain connects TRBV6-2 or TRBV6-3 to TRBJ2-1; 14 bases align to TRBD2. Germline-derived CDR1 and CDR2 are MNHEY and SVGEGT. The V and J ends lost 0 bases and 4 bases, in that order; junction bases with no gene match: 8. This CDR3 comprises 19 residues. CDR3 nucleotides: TGTGCCAGCAGTTACTCGGGGACTAGCGGGAGTTGGGGATACAATGAGCAGTTCTTC. This sequence encodes CASSYSGTSGSWGYNEQFF.

The chain has TRBV7-2 and TRBJ2-1; 8 positions match TRBD2. Germline V gene data show CDR1 as SGHTA and CDR2 as FQGNSA. CDR3 length: 13 amino acids. Trimming removed 5 bases from V and 9 bases from J; junction bases left unmatched: 6. Here the CDR3 DNA reads TGTGCCAGCAGCGTACTAGCGGTCACTGAGCAGTTCTTC. Amino acid sequence: CASSVLAVTEQFF.

This clone has only a few counts. The chain couples TRBV7-9 to TRBJ1-2; 11 nucleotides match TRBD1. J lost 6 bases, V lost 5 bases, and 5 bases had no gene match. The germline V gene encodes CDR1 SEHNR and CDR2 FQNEAQ (reference sequence). The CDR3 totals 14 residues. The CDR3 loop is CASSQDRGRNGYTF. The CDR3 DNA reads TGTGCCAGCAGCCAGGACAGGGGGCGGAATGGCTACACCTTC.

The V and J genes are TRBV10-3 and TRBJ1-1; D remains ambiguous. Germline CDR1 reads ENHRY; CDR2 reads SYGVKD. V shed 3 bases and J shed 12 bases, with 11 bases lying between them. CDR3 length: 11 residues. The CDR3 spells CAISDGLAPFF. The CDR3 DNA follows: TGTGCCATCAGTGATGGTCTAGCACCTTTCTTT.

The V and J genes are TRBV15 and TRBJ2-7; 8 bases are shared with TRBD1. After removal of 0 bases from V and 5 bases from J, the junction contained 3 bases not matched to a gene. This CDR3 has 14 amino acids. The germline CDR1 and CDR2 sequences are LNHNV and YYDKDF (reference sequence). The CDR3 DNA is TGTGCCACCAGCAGAGACAGGGGGCTAAACGAGCAGTACTTC. This encodes CATSRDRGLNEQYF.

The gene calls are TRBV7-9 and TRBJ2-3; D possibly corresponds to TRBD1 (6 bases). The CDR3 sequence is 15 residues long. Looked up from germline, CDR1 is SEHNR and CDR2 is FQNEAQ (reference sequence). The V gene lost 2 bases and the J gene lost 3 bases, with 12 bases spanning the gap. CDR3 sequence reads: CASSLWGLATDTQYF. The CDR3 DNA reads as TGTGCCAGCAGCTTATGGGGGCTAGCAACAGATACGCAGTATTTT. Looking up the rest from reference TRBV7-9 and TRBJ2-3 gives the full variable domain: DTGVSQNPRHKITKRGQNVTFRCDPISEHNRLYWYRQTLGQGPEFLTYFQNEAQLEKSRLLSDRFSAERPKGSFSTLEIQRTEQGDSAMYLCASSLWGLATDTQYFGPGTRLTVL.

This clone was seen only once. V usage is TRBV7-2 and J usage is TRBJ1-1; D remains ambiguous. Trimming took 4 bases from V and 7 from J, leaving 7 bases between them. This CDR3 region has 11 residues. Germline CDR1 is SGHTA and CDR2 is FQGNSA. The CDR3 reads CASSSYSEAFF. CDR3 bases: TGTGCCAGCAGCTCCTACAGTGAAGCTTTCTTT.

The CDR3 loop is CASSLISGSSYEQYF. The CDR3 DNA sequence: TGCGCCAGCAGCTTGATTAGCGGGAGCTCCTACGAGCAGTACTTC. The chain combines TRBV5-1 with TRBJ2-7, with 9 bases fitting TRBD2. CDR3 length: 15 amino acids. Germline-derived CDR1 and CDR2 are SGHRS and YFSETQ. After removal of 1 base from V and 0 bases from J, the junction contained 2 bases not matched to a gene.

The chain recombines TRBV5-1 with TRBJ2-3; 14 bases are a match to TRBD2. Losses at the gene ends were 3 bases for V and 6 bases for J; bases not matched to a gene: 6. This CDR3 has 16 amino acids. CDR1 is SGHRS and CDR2 is YFSETQ in the germline V gene. CDR3 region: CASSWGLAGEGDTQYF. In DNA form, the CDR3 reads TGCGCCAGCAGCTGGGGACTAGCGGGAGAGGGGGATACGCAGTATTTT. The full variable domain, rest sourced from reference TRBV5-1 and TRBJ2-3, is KAGVTQTPRYLIKTRGQQVTLSCSPISGHRSVSWYQQTPGQGLQFLFEYFSETQRNKGNFPGRFSGRQFSNSRSEMNVSTLELGDSALYLCASSWGLAGEGDTQYFGPGTRLTVL.

This sequence joins TRBV5-1 and TRBJ2-7; D gene ambiguous. This CDR3 spans 15 amino acids. Germline V gene data show CDR1 as SGHRS and CDR2 as YFSETQ. V was trimmed by 4 bases and J by 2 bases, leaving 16 bases between them. CDR3 amino acids: CASSPSVMRPYEQYF. CDR3 sequence (DNA): TGCGCCAGCAGCCCGAGTGTGATGCGTCCCTACGAGCAGTACTTC.